The next 31 T cell receptor beta chains were all read from a single sample in a study of T cell changes during pregnancy in multiple sclerosis. Here immunoSEQ multiplex PCR was the method, and the copy in TCRdb shows in-frame clones only, minus some. The sample holds tens of thousands of clones; 90% to 95% are singletons and the top ten take 0.7% to 0.95%. The sample here was CD4+ T cells from peripheral blood mononuclear cells, taken before pregnancy. Receptors originate from a female donor with multiple sclerosis, enrolled in a pregnancy study.

The chain uses TRBV6-5 and TRBJ2-1; 7 bases agree with TRBD1. V trimming: 9 bases; J trimming: 3 bases; junction bases outside the gene matches: 5. The germline V gene encodes CDR1 MNHEY and CDR2 SVGAGI. The CDR3 is made up of 13 amino acids. The CDR3 DNA sequence: TGTGCCAGTATCAACAGGGGCTACAATGAGCAGTTCTTC. Its translation: CASINRGYNEQFF.

J is TRBJ1-3 and V is TRBV11-2; no definite D call. The CDR3 spans 12 residues. Germline V gene data show CDR1 as SGHAT and CDR2 as FQNNGV. V lost 2 bases to trimming and J lost 11 bases, with 10 bases between them. The chain's CDR3 is CASSLRGSPIYF. In nucleotides, the CDR3 is TGTGCCAGCAGCTTACGAGGGAGCCCCATATATTTT.

The chain combines TRBV5-4 with TRBJ1-3; maybe TRBD1 (6 bases). Germline lookup yields CDR1 SGHNT and CDR2 YYREEE (reference sequence). Trimming cost V 1 base and J 8 bases, with 16 bases left between them. The CDR3 consists of 15 residues. For the CDR3, the DNA is TGTGCCAGCAGCTTGCAGGGGCCTGTCCGGGACACCATATATTTT. It specifies CASSLQGPVRDTIYF.

The chain uses TRBV5-1 and TRBJ2-5; possible D gene TRBD2, 5 bases. V dropped 1 base and J dropped 2 bases, with 12 bases sitting between them. Germline V gene lookup returns CDR1 SGHRS and CDR2 YFSETQ. The CDR3 sequence is 15 residues long. The CDR3 DNA follows: TGCGCCAGCAGCTTGACTAGTCCTGGGCAAGAGACCCAGTACTTC. Protein: CASSLTSPGQETQYF.

In its sample, this clone was seen once. The rearrangement joins TRBV27 to TRBJ2-3; D possibly corresponds to TRBD2 (6 bases). The germline gives CDR1 MNHEY, CDR2 SMNVEV (reference sequence). This CDR3 comprises 15 residues. Trimming shortened V by 7 bases and J by 1 base, and 15 bases separated the two germline ends. The CDR3 sequence is CASTPFGGGTDTQYF. As DNA, the CDR3 is TGTGCCAGCACCCCATTCGGGGGAGGCACAGATACGCAGTATTTT.

V usage is TRBV9 and J usage is TRBJ1-6, with no clear D. This CDR3 has 14 amino acids. Trimming removed 0 bases at V and 6 bases at J, with 7 bases between. Germline V gene data show CDR1 as SGDLS and CDR2 as YYNGEE. CDR3 bases: TGTGCCAGCAGCGTAGGGTTGAGTAATTCACCCCTCCACTTT. Its protein product is CASSVGLSNSPLHF.

The chain links TRBV5-4 to TRBJ1-2; D possibly corresponds to TRBD1 (5 bases). Trimming removed 0 bases from V and 0 bases from J, with 18 bases in between. This CDR3 comprises 18 residues. CDR1 and CDR2 (germline): SGHNT, YYREEE (reference sequence). The chain's CDR3 is CASSLDQGLILTNYGYTF. In DNA, the CDR3 is TGTGCCAGCAGCTTGGATCAGGGATTGATACTTACTAACTATGGCTACACCTTC.

The CDR3 here is CASSLWGGATEAFF. In nucleotides, the CDR3 is TGTGCCAGCAGCTTATGGGGGGGGGCCACTGAAGCTTTCTTT. J is TRBJ1-1 and V is TRBV7-2, with D tentatively TRBD1 (6 bases). The CDR3 is made up of 14 amino acids. Trimming pared 2 bases from V and 4 bases from J, leaving 11 bases between. CDR1 and CDR2 from the germline V gene are SGHTA and FQGNSA. The full variable domain, in which reference TRBV7-2 and TRBJ1-1 provide the parts outside the CDR3, is GAGVSQSPSNKVTEKGKDVELRCDPISGHTALYWYRQSLGQGLEFLIYFQGNSAPDKSGLPSDRFSAERTGGSVSTLTIQRTQQEDSAVYLCASSLWGGATEAFFGQGTRLTVV.

The rearrangement links TRBV6-5 to TRBJ1-4; 7 nucleotides agree with TRBD1. V dropped 6 bases and J dropped 10; count of bases not matched to a gene: 5. Germline V gives CDR1 MNHEY, CDR2 SVGAGI. The CDR3 consists of 12 residues. CDR3 protein: CASRQWDRKLFF. CDR3 DNA sequence: TGTGCCAGCAGGCAATGGGACAGAAAACTGTTTTTT.

The V and J genes are TRBV9 and TRBJ1-1; tentative D call: TRBD1 (6 bases). CDR3 length equals 17 residues. Germline CDR1 and CDR2: SGDLS and YYNGEE. V gave up 4 bases and J gave up 0 bases, with 19 bases separating them. In DNA form, the CDR3 reads TGTGCCAGCAGCTCCCACCCTCAGGGGAGGGTGAACACTGAAGCTTTCTTT. This translates into CASSSHPQGRVNTEAFF.

V and J are TRBV6-5 and TRBJ1-2; 7 bases are a match to TRBD1. CDR1 MNHEY and CDR2 SVGAGI come from the germline V gene. The CDR3 length is 15 residues. After removal of 6 bases from V and 5 bases from J, the junction contained 12 bases not matched to a gene. CDR3 sequence: CASRQTSGGGYGYTF. The CDR3, as DNA: TGTGCCAGCAGACAGACCTCAGGGGGTGGATATGGCTACACCTTC.

The chain links TRBV4-2 to TRBJ1-6; D is perhaps TRBD1 (6 bases). Germline V CDR1 and CDR2: LGHNA, YNFKEQ. The CDR3 covers 15 residues. V was pared by 1 base and J by 9 bases, with 13 bases between. CDR3 DNA sequence: TGTGCCAGCAGCCAAGTAGTAGGGGGGGGTTCACCCCTCCACTTT. Protein sequence: CASSQVVGGGSPLHF.

The chain combines TRBV10-3 with TRBJ2-1; unclear D gene. The CDR3 spans 15 residues. The V gene lost 2 bases and the J gene lost 1 base, with 9 bases spanning the gap. CDR1 and CDR2 (germline): ENHRY, SYGVKD. CDR3 amino acids: CAISEAFRSYNEQFF. Written as DNA, the CDR3 is TGTGCCATCAGTGAGGCGTTTCGGTCCTACAATGAGCAGTTCTTC.

The chain combines TRBV6-6 with TRBJ1-5, with 9 bases fitting TRBD1. The CDR3 sequence is 12 residues long. Germline CDR1 is MNHNY and CDR2 is SVGAGI (reference sequence). The V gene end was trimmed by 10 bases and the J gene end by 7 bases; junction bases not matched to a gene: 5. This chain's CDR3 is CATDRGEQPQHF. In DNA, the CDR3 is TGTGCCACGGACAGGGGTGAACAGCCCCAGCATTTT.

This chain connects TRBV7-9 to TRBJ1-1; 9 bases agree with TRBD1. The trim removed 4 bases at V and 0 bases at J, leaving 12 bases unmatched. Germline CDR1 SEHNR, CDR2 FQNEAQ (reference sequence). This CDR3 is built from 18 residues. In DNA, the CDR3 is TGTGCCAGCAGCTCTAGGGGTCCGGGACAGGGACTGAACACTGAAGCTTTCTTT. It encodes CASSSRGPGQGLNTEAFF.

This sequence joins TRBV4-3 and TRBJ2-1, with a possible D match to TRBD1 (6 bases). With 2 bases removed from V and 2 bases from J, the gap between germline ends came to 25 bases. This CDR3 has 20 residues. Germline values: CDR1 LGHNA, CDR2 YSLEER. The CDR3 region has the DNA TGCGCCAGCAGCCAATTTCAAAGCACGGAAACAGGGCCCCCCTACAATGAGCAGTTCTTC. Protein sequence: CASSQFQSTETGPPYNEQFF.

The gene calls are TRBV7-2 and TRBJ2-6; 10 bases align to TRBD1. Trimming took 5 bases from V and 2 from J; bases not matched to a gene: 9. The germline V gene has CDR1 SGHTA and CDR2 FQGNSA. The CDR3 sequence is 18 residues long. CDR3: CASSAAGTGAAGANVLTF. The CDR3 bases are TGTGCCAGCAGCGCGGCCGGGACAGGGGCGGCTGGGGCCAACGTCCTGACTTTC.

The sample holds one count of this clone. V usage is TRBV19 and J usage is TRBJ2-7; 8 nucleotides agree with TRBD1. V lost 6 bases to trimming and J lost 3 bases; unmatched junction nucleotides: 10. The CDR3 loop spans 15 amino acids. The germline V gene has CDR1 LNHDA and CDR2 SQIVND (reference sequence). The CDR3 spells CASSSRQGQLYEQYF. The DNA of the CDR3 is TGTGCCAGTAGCAGCCGACAGGGGCAACTCTACGAGCAGTACTTC.

This clone was observed a handful of times. V is TRBV4-3 and J is TRBJ1-1, with a weak D call TRBD1 (5 bases). The V end lost 1 base, the J end lost 4 bases, and 10 bases lay between the germline ends. Germline V CDR1 and CDR2: LGHNA, YSLEER. The CDR3 length is 14 residues. The CDR3 region has the DNA TGCGCCAGCAGCCAAGTTACCAGGGCCACTGAAGCTTTCTTT. This encodes CASSQVTRATEAFF.

This clone has a single count. This rearrangement joins TRBV7-2 to TRBJ2-4; weak D call: TRBD1 (6 bases). Germline V gene sequence: CDR1 SGHTA, CDR2 FQGNSA. V lost 5 bases to trimming and J lost 8 bases, with 16 bases between them. The CDR3 spans 14 residues. CDR3 sequence: CASSPQGRKDIQYF. The CDR3 coding sequence is TGTGCCAGCAGCCCTCAGGGGAGAAAGGACATTCAGTACTTC.

The V gene is TRBV2, the J gene TRBJ2-5; no clear D. Trimming shortened V by 0 bases and J by 4 bases, and 15 bases separated the two germline ends. This CDR3 has 16 amino acids. In germline, CDR1 is SNHLY, CDR2 FYNNEI. CDR3 loop: CASSEARSLTGETQYF. The CDR3 DNA reads as TGTGCCAGCAGTGAAGCCAGGTCACTTACCGGAGAGACCCAGTACTTC.

The V and J genes are TRBV6-5 and TRBJ2-7; tentative D call: TRBD2 (5 bases). The V end lost 6 bases, the J end lost 5 bases, and 17 bases lay between the germline ends. This CDR3 is built from 14 residues. Looked up from germline, CDR1 is MNHEY and CDR2 is SVGAGI. DNA of the CDR3: TGTGCCAGCAGCCGTGAACACGGAGGTGACGAGCAGTACTTC. Its translation is CASSREHGGDEQYF.

This chain uses TRBV19 with TRBJ1-2, with D tentatively TRBD1 (5 bases). Germline assignment: CDR1 LNHDA and CDR2 SQIVND (reference sequence). The V and J ends lost 4 bases and 4 bases respectively, with 10 bases between them. The CDR3 covers 13 residues. The CDR3 region is CASSTTDGYGYTF. The DNA for the CDR3 is TGTGCCAGTAGTACGACAGACGGCTATGGCTACACCTTC.

This clone was counted a single time. This rearrangement joins TRBV5-6 to TRBJ1-4, with D possibly matching TRBD1 (5 bases). This CDR3 comprises 16 residues. CDR1 is SGHDT, CDR2 YYEEEE, per germline. V lost 6 bases to trimming and J lost 0 bases, with 15 bases between them. This CDR3 reads CASNTGTRATNEKLFF. The CDR3 coding sequence is TGTGCCAGCAACACAGGTACCAGGGCAACTAATGAAAAACTGTTTTTT.

The V gene is TRBV4-2, the J gene TRBJ2-3; TRBD2 agrees at 8 bases. With 2 bases clipped from V and 4 bases from J, the junction kept 8 bases outside the gene matches. CDR1 is LGHNA and CDR2 is YNFKEQ in the germline V gene. The length of the CDR3 is 16 residues. For the CDR3, the DNA is TGTGCCAGCAGCCAATTCACCGGGGGGGCCGCAGATACGCAGTATTTT. Protein sequence: CASSQFTGGAADTQYF.

This clone was detected once. V usage is TRBV12-5 and J usage is TRBJ2-7, with TRBD2 as a possible D gene (7 bases). The CDR3 runs to 16 residues. Germline-derived CDR1 and CDR2 are LGHNT and FRNRAP. Trimming took 2 bases from V and 4 from J, leaving 18 bases between them. The CDR3 nucleotides read TGTGCTAGTGGTTTGCCTCAAGGGGGGGGGCTATACGAGCAGTACTTC. Amino acids: CASGLPQGGGLYEQYF.

The genes are TRBV11-3 and TRBJ2-5; perhaps TRBD1 as D (7 bases). Trimming took 5 bases from V and 5 from J, leaving 21 bases between them. Germline CDR1 reads SGHNT; CDR2 reads YENEEA. This CDR3 contains 16 residues. The CDR3 DNA reads as TGTGCCAGCAGCCTATCACGGGGGCAGGGGGTGGAGACCCAGTACTTC. This sequence encodes CASSLSRGQGVETQYF.

CDR3 bases: TGCGCCAGCAGCCGGGACAACTACGAGCAGTACTTC. Protein product: CASSRDNYEQYF. The V gene is TRBV5-1, the J gene TRBJ2-7; TRBD1 is a possible D gene (6 bases). The germline gives CDR1 SGHRS, CDR2 YFSETQ. This CDR3 has 12 amino acids. V dropped 4 bases and J dropped 3 bases, with 8 bases sitting between them. Complete variable domain (other parts from reference TRBV5-1 and TRBJ2-7): KAGVTQTPRYLIKTRGQQVTLSCSPISGHRSVSWYQQTPGQGLQFLFEYFSETQRNKGNFPGRFSGRQFSNSRSEMNVSTLELGDSALYLCASSRDNYEQYFGPGTRLTVT.

There are a few counts of this clone. The gene calls are TRBV5-1 and TRBJ2-4; D might be TRBD1 (5 bases). The CDR3 consists of 14 residues. The V gene's germline CDR1 is SGHRS and CDR2 YFSETQ. Trimming took 4 bases from V and 0 from J, leaving 8 bases between them. The CDR3 sequence is CASSPTVAKNIQYF. The CDR3 nucleotides read TGCGCCAGCAGCCCGACAGTAGCCAAAAACATTCAGTACTTC.

The genes are TRBV19 and TRBJ2-7; possibly TRBD1 for D (5 bases). The CDR3 length is 12 residues. Germline values: CDR1 LNHDA, CDR2 SQIVND (reference sequence). V was shortened by 2 bases and J by 4 bases, with 6 bases between the two germline ends. The DNA for the CDR3 is TGTGCCAGTAGTATACAGGGATACGAGCAGTACTTC. Translating it yields CASSIQGYEQYF.

This chain links TRBV2 with TRBJ2-7, with 10 bases identical to TRBD1. The CDR3 has 13 residues. Trimming cost V 6 bases and J 9 bases; bases outside gene matches: 8. Germline lookup yields CDR1 SNHLY and CDR2 FYNNEI. CDR3 coding DNA: TGTGCCAGCAGCCCGACAGGGGGCTTGGGGCAGTACTTC. Its translation is CASSPTGGLGQYF.